This T cell receptor (beta chain) came from a study of identical twins. The CDR3 sequence is 18 residues long. Germline lookup yields CDR1 SGHAT and CDR2 FQDESV (reference sequence). Trimming took 5 bases from V and 0 from J; bases not matched to a gene: 10. TCRdb independently ran MiXCR on the 5' RACE reads; one entry per CDR3 protein. The sample records fewer than 800,000 distinct CDR3 sequences, 7.1% being singletons. This clonotype was observed many times. This same sample was also taken into another study, of yellow fever vaccine responses in identical twins.

The specimen was PBMCs. The receptor comes from a woman aged 18 to 35 in good health. The V and J genes are TRBV11-1 and TRBJ2-1, with 10 nucleotides matching TRBD2. The CDR3 bases are TGTGCCAGCAGCCCCCGACTAGCGGGCGGCGTCTCCTACAATGAGCAGTTCTTC. It specifies CASSPRLAGGVSYNEQFF.